These 32 T cell receptor beta chains came from one sample sequenced in a study of neurological immune-mediated disorders. The time point was: longitudinal time-point 2. TCRdb reanalysed the 5' RACE reads using MiXCR and keeps one entry per CDR3 protein. The data show 84,000 or so distinct CDR3 sequences, about 12% seen once. The sequenced sample was PBMCs. The receptors were sampled from a female donor with HTLV-1-associated myelopathy (HAM/TSP).

The chain links TRBV14 to TRBJ2-1, with 8 bases lining up with TRBD2. The CDR3 spans 14 residues. J gave up 12 bases and V 3 bases, and 10 bases lay outside the gene matches. CDR1 and CDR2 (germline): SGHDN, FVKESK. The CDR3 bases are TGTGCCAGCAGCCAGGTCAGCGGGGGTTTCGGGCAGTTCTTC. Translation: CASSQVSGGFGQFF.

In its sample, this clonotype was seen many times. The chain couples TRBV7-7 to TRBJ2-3; TRBD2 aligns across 7 bases. The V gene end was trimmed by 5 bases and the J gene end by 5 bases; junction bases not matched to a gene: 4. The CDR3 is 13 residues long. Per germline, CDR1 SSHAT and CDR2 FNYEAQ (reference sequence). CDR3 bases: TGTGCCAGCAGCCCGGCGGGGGTAGATACGCAGTATTTT. Translated, it gives CASSPAGVDTQYF.

This chain connects TRBV7-9 to TRBJ2-7; D not certain. V dropped 3 bases and J dropped 1 base, with 7 bases sitting between them. This CDR3 spans 13 amino acids. Germline V gene sequence: CDR1 SEHNR, CDR2 FQNEAQ (reference sequence). The CDR3 DNA is TGTGCCAGCAGCTTTATTGGTTCCTACGAGCAGTACTTC. It translates to CASSFIGSYEQYF.

In this sample, this clonotype turned up a few times. V is TRBV10-1 and J is TRBJ2-3; TRBD2 matches 8 bases. This CDR3 spans 14 amino acids. Germline V gives CDR1 WNHNN, CDR2 SYGVQD (reference sequence). V trimming: 2 bases; J trimming: 3 bases; junction bases outside the gene matches: 1. CDR3 nucleotides: TGCGCCAGCAGTGAGAAGCGGGGGACAGATACGCAGTATTTT. Protein sequence: CASSEKRGTDTQYF.

This clonotype was picked up many times. V is TRBV7-8 and J is TRBJ2-7; possible D gene TRBD1, 6 bases. CDR3 length: 13 residues. The V gene's germline CDR1 is SGHVS and CDR2 FQNEAQ. V was pared by 6 bases and J by 1 base, with 10 bases between. The CDR3 region is CASRPGQSYEQYF. In DNA, the CDR3 is TGTGCCAGCAGACCGGGACAATCCTACGAGCAGTACTTC.

This clonotype was seen many times. The rearrangement joins TRBV5-1 to TRBJ1-1; TRBD1 might be the D (6 bases). The germline CDR1 and CDR2 sequences are SGHRS and YFSETQ. Trimming cost V 5 bases and J 1 base, with 18 bases left between them. The CDR3 runs 16 residues. CDR3 in amino acids: CASSLSGAQGNTEAFF. DNA of the CDR3: TGCGCCAGCAGTTTATCAGGGGCCCAGGGGAACACTGAAGCTTTCTTT.

This clonotype was counted at least ten times. The rearrangement uses TRBV11-2 and TRBJ2-3, with D unclear. This CDR3 comprises 13 residues. Germline V CDR1 and CDR2: SGHAT, FQNNGV. V dropped 6 bases and J dropped 3 bases, with 10 bases sitting between them. The CDR3 region is CASSHDTTDTQYF. CDR3 coding DNA: TGTGCCAGCAGTCATGATACGACAGATACGCAGTATTTT.

In this sample, this clonotype turned up many times. The chain links TRBV7-6 to TRBJ2-7; D remains unclear. The length of the CDR3 is 13 residues. Trimming took 1 base from V and 2 from J, leaving 6 bases between them. Germline lookup yields CDR1 SGHVS and CDR2 FNYEAQ. The CDR3 DNA reads TGTGCCAGCAGCTTAGTCGCCACCTACGAGCAGTACTTC. Translation gives CASSLVATYEQYF. The variable domain in full, with the rest retrieved from reference TRBV7-6 and TRBJ2-7, is GAGVSQSPRYKVTKRGQDVALRCDPISGHVSLYWYRQALGQGPEFLTYFNYEAQQDKSGLPNDRFSAERPEGSISTLTIQRTEQRDSAMYRCASSLVATYEQYFGPGTRLTVT.

The sample holds many counts of this clonotype. This chain uses TRBV20-1 with TRBJ2-3; 8 bases map to TRBD2. J lost 0 bases, V lost 0 bases, and 8 bases had no gene match. In germline, CDR1 is DFQATT, CDR2 SNEGSKA (reference sequence). There are 17 residues in the CDR3. The chain's CDR3 is CSARDEASGSSTDTQYF. For the CDR3, the DNA is TGCAGTGCTAGAGATGAGGCTAGCGGGTCTAGCACAGATACGCAGTATTTT.

This clonotype appeared many times. The rearrangement uses TRBV5-1 and TRBJ2-7; 7 nucleotides align to TRBD1. The CDR3 spans 15 residues. Unmatched junction bases numbered 9, after V lost 4 bases and J lost 2 bases. CDR1 SGHRS and CDR2 YFSETQ come from the germline V gene. CDR3 region: CASSRLGDRTYEQYF. CDR3 in DNA: TGCGCCAGCAGCCGCCTCGGGGACAGAACCTACGAGCAGTACTTC.

This clonotype was recorded at least ten times. This chain uses TRBV4-1 with TRBJ2-7; 9 nucleotides agree with TRBD1. Trimming removed 1 base from V and 0 bases from J; junction bases left unmatched: 4. The V gene's germline CDR1 is MGHRA and CDR2 YSYEKL. The CDR3 is 16 residues long. CDR3 region: CASSQAGTGNSYEQYF. The CDR3 nucleotides are TGCGCCAGCAGCCAAGCCGGGACAGGGAACTCCTACGAGCAGTACTTC.

This clonotype was found once. This chain connects TRBV7-3 to TRBJ2-2; D might be TRBD1 or TRBD2, each matching 5 bases. From germline, CDR1 is SGHTA and CDR2 FQGTGA. The V gene lost 4 bases and the J gene lost 7 bases, with 19 bases spanning the gap. This CDR3 comprises 16 residues. CDR3 sequence: CASSSQLGDDNGELFF. The CDR3 DNA reads TGTGCCAGCAGCTCCCAGCTGGGGGATGATAACGGGGAGCTGTTTTTT. Supplemented by reference TRBV7-3 and TRBJ2-2, the full variable domain reads GAGVSQTPSNKVTEKGKYVELRCDPISGHTALYWYRQSLGQGPEFLIYFQGTGAADDSGLPNDRFFAVRPEGSVSTLKIQRTERGDSAVYLCASSSQLGDDNGELFFGEGSRLTVL.

This clonotype showed up many times. V is TRBV7-2 and J is TRBJ2-3; 7 nucleotides agree with TRBD2. V trimming: 3 bases; J trimming: 6 bases; junction bases outside the gene matches: 3. This CDR3 has 13 amino acids. The germline CDR1 and CDR2 sequences are SGHTA and FQGNSA. CDR3 sequence (DNA): TGTGCCAGCAGCTTCAGCGGGGCGGATACGCAGTATTTT. Translation gives CASSFSGADTQYF.

This clonotype came up many times. This sequence joins TRBV28 and TRBJ2-1; D possibly corresponds to TRBD2 (6 bases). With 2 bases removed from V and 5 bases from J, the gap between germline ends came to 16 bases. CDR1 is MDHEN and CDR2 is SYDVKM in the germline V gene. This CDR3 comprises 16 residues. This CDR3 is CASSLAGSKGNNEQFF. For the CDR3, the DNA is TGTGCCAGCAGTTTAGCCGGGAGCAAAGGGAACAATGAGCAGTTCTTC.

The table lists this clonotype with many counts. V and J are TRBV4-1 and TRBJ1-1; TRBD1 might be the D (5 bases). Germline CDR1 is MGHRA and CDR2 is YSYEKL. The CDR3 consists of 13 residues. V gave up 4 bases and J gave up 10 bases, with 16 bases separating them. CDR3 sequence: CASSLEGPSRAFF. DNA of the CDR3: TGCGCCAGCAGCCTTGAGGGACCGAGCCGAGCTTTCTTT.

This clonotype appeared many times. DNA of the CDR3: TGCAGTGCTTTTTCCCCGGGAGTTAAGACCCAGTACTTC. This translates into CSAFSPGVKTQYF. The chain is built from TRBV20-1 and TRBJ2-5, with D possibly TRBD2 on 6 matching bases. The germline gives CDR1 DFQATT, CDR2 SNEGSKA (reference sequence). This CDR3 spans 13 amino acids. V lost 5 bases and J lost 6, with 16 bases in between.

This clonotype was detected ten times or more. Written as DNA, the CDR3 is TGTGCCATCAGTAGGACAGGGGAAGGCTACACCTTC. Translation: CAISRTGEGYTF. The V gene is TRBV10-3, the J gene TRBJ1-2, with 9 positions matching TRBD1. Germline-derived CDR1 and CDR2 are ENHRY and SYGVKD. V shed 5 bases and J 8 bases; nucleotides not matched to a gene: 3. CDR3 length equals 12 residues.

Many counts were recorded for this clonotype. The genes are TRBV12-3 or TRBV12-4 and TRBJ2-1; 12 nucleotides agree with TRBD2. The V gene end was trimmed by 7 bases and the J gene end by 10 bases; junction bases not matched to a gene: 17. The CDR3 is 17 residues long. CDR3 protein: CASTSSSGLAGTHEQFF. As DNA, the CDR3 is TGTGCCAGCACCTCTTCCTCAGGACTAGCGGGAACCCACGAGCAGTTCTTC.

This clonotype was counted many times. This chain joins TRBV28 and TRBJ1-4; D possibly corresponds to TRBD1 (5 bases). The V end lost 2 bases, the J end lost 4 bases, and 8 bases lay between the germline ends. Germline V gene data show CDR1 as MDHEN and CDR2 as SYDVKM. The CDR3 runs 14 residues. The CDR3 nucleotides are TGTGCCAGCAGTTTAGACAGCTATAATGAAAAACTGTTTTTT. Translated: CASSLDSYNEKLFF.

This clonotype was seen at least ten times. The genes are TRBV4-1 and TRBJ1-1; 8 bases match TRBD1. V shed 5 bases, J shed 5 bases, and the junction held 7 bases outside the gene matches. The CDR3 is 14 amino acids. Per germline, CDR1 MGHRA and CDR2 YSYEKL. CDR3 loop: CASSFDRGETEAFF. Here the CDR3 DNA reads TGCGCCAGCAGCTTCGACAGGGGCGAGACTGAAGCTTTCTTT.

This clonotype was seen repeatedly, ten times or more. V gene TRBV7-9 combines with J gene TRBJ2-1; D is unresolved. This CDR3 region has 12 residues. Trimming removed 2 bases from V and 7 bases from J, with 6 bases in between. The germline gives CDR1 SEHNR, CDR2 FQNEAQ (reference sequence). CDR3 in amino acids: CASSLISNEQFF. The CDR3 DNA follows: TGTGCCAGCAGCTTAATTTCTAATGAGCAGTTCTTC.

This clonotype was seen ten or more times. V and J are TRBV12-3 or TRBV12-4 and TRBJ2-5; the match to TRBD1 covers 9 bases. CDR3 size: 15 residues. The trim removed 4 bases at V and 5 bases at J, leaving 8 bases unmatched. CDR3 amino acids: CASSSRTGVVETQYF. The CDR3 bases are TGTGCCAGCAGTTCCCGGACAGGGGTGGTGGAGACCCAGTACTTC.

This clonotype was seen many times. The chain uses TRBV6-5 and TRBJ2-3; D unclear. Germline loops: CDR1 MNHEY, CDR2 SVGAGI. The ends were cut back, 0 bases at V and 0 bases at J, with 10 bases in the middle. The CDR3 is made up of 16 amino acids. CDR3 protein: CASSYSTTPSTDTQYF. CDR3 DNA sequence: TGTGCCAGCAGTTACTCGACAACCCCTAGCACAGATACGCAGTATTTT.

This clonotype has a count of ten or more. The chain joins TRBV5-1 to TRBJ2-1, with TRBD1 matching 7 bases. Per germline, CDR1 SGHRS and CDR2 YFSETQ. CDR3 length: 15 residues. The junction had 8 bases not matched to a gene; V was cut back by 5 bases and J by 3 bases. CDR3 in amino acids: CASRPTGIRYNEQFF. The CDR3 DNA reads TGCGCCAGCAGACCGACAGGGATACGCTACAATGAGCAGTTCTTC.

This clonotype was found many times. This chain joins TRBV10-3 and TRBJ2-7; D gene uncertain. Germline CDR1 reads ENHRY; CDR2 reads SYGVKD. The V gene lost 3 bases and the J gene lost 0 bases, with 6 bases spanning the gap. This CDR3 has 13 amino acids. Written as DNA, the CDR3 is TGTGCCATCAGTGACACATCCTCCTACGAGCAGTACTTC. Translated: CAISDTSSYEQYF.

This clonotype appeared many times. The chain is built from TRBV5-1 and TRBJ2-7; 11 bases are shared with TRBD1. The CDR3 has 14 amino acids. The trim removed 7 bases at V and 3 bases at J, leaving 6 bases unmatched. Germline V gives CDR1 SGHRS, CDR2 YFSETQ. CDR3 residues: CASRVDRGHYEQYF. CDR3 coding DNA: TGCGCCAGCCGGGTGGACAGGGGGCACTACGAGCAGTACTTC.

This clonotype was counted ten times or more. CDR3 nucleotides: TGTGCCAGCAGTTCGGTAGCCGCGACCTACAATGAGCAGTTCTTC. Translation gives CASSSVAATYNEQFF. The chain carries TRBV27 and TRBJ2-1; D not certain. Per germline, CDR1 MNHEY and CDR2 SMNVEV (reference sequence). With 4 bases removed from V and 2 bases from J, the gap between germline ends came to 12 bases. The CDR3 spans 15 residues.

This clonotype showed up many times. The junction does not match germline at one end; this may be a read error. V usage is TRBV4-1 and J usage is TRBJ2-3; TRBD2 might be the D (7 bases). CDR3 length equals 16 residues. Germline CDR1 and CDR2: MGHRA and YSYEKL. DNA for the CDR3: TGCGCCAGCAGTCAAGAGGCGGGGGCCCCGTGGTCTACGCAGTATTTT. It codes for CASSQEAGAPWSTQYF.

This clonotype showed up many times. CDR3 DNA sequence: TGTGCCAGCGGCACGTCAGCGGGGGTAACCACAGATACGCAGTATTTT. Protein product: CASGTSAGVTTDTQYF. The chain has TRBV9 and TRBJ2-3, with 8 bases identical to TRBD2. Per the germline V gene, CDR1 is SGDLS and CDR2 is YYNGEE. With V trimmed by 7 bases and J by 2 bases, 12 bases remained unmatched. This CDR3 is built from 16 residues.

This clonotype was observed many times. J is TRBJ1-4 and V is TRBV5-4; D uncertain. The CDR3 sequence is 15 residues long. V was cut by 1 base and J by 7 bases, with 14 bases left in between. The V gene's germline CDR1 is SGHNT and CDR2 YYREEE (reference sequence). CDR3 sequence reads: CASSLNPAVTEKLFF. CDR3 coding DNA: TGTGCCAGCAGCTTGAATCCTGCGGTAACTGAAAAACTGTTTTTT.

This clonotype was seen ten or more times. The J gene is TRBJ1-6, the V gene TRBV20-1; D is undetermined. CDR1 and CDR2 from the germline V gene are DFQATT and SNEGSKA (reference sequence). Trimming removed 5 bases at V and 3 bases at J, with 14 bases between. The CDR3 is 15 amino acids. The CDR3 DNA sequence: TGCAGTGCTGTCAAAAGGGCCCTCTATAATTCACCCCTCCACTTT. Translating it yields CSAVKRALYNSPLHF.

This clonotype was seen at least ten times. The V call is TRBV5-5, the J call TRBJ1-2; TRBD1 matches at 7 bases. Germline assignment: CDR1 SGHKS and CDR2 YYEKEE (reference sequence). Trimming cost V 2 bases and J 6 bases; bases outside gene matches: 4. There are 13 residues in the CDR3. CDR3 in DNA: TGTGCCAGCAGCTTCGCAGGGGGTGATGGCTACACCTTC. Amino acids: CASSFAGGDGYTF.